The 30 T cell receptor beta chains presented below share a single source sample, sequenced in a study of blood T cell repertoires in COVID-19. Method: immunoSEQ multiplex PCR; TCRdb's copy keeps in-frame clones and lacks some. Of roughly 200,000 clones in the sample, approximately 85% were seen once. The specimen was peripheral blood. Receptors were obtained from a human donor with active or convalescent COVID-19. The donor label of this sample is uncertain.

This clone was observed a single time. The V and J genes are TRBV7-2 and TRBJ2-3; TRBD2 agrees at 12 bases. Germline lookup yields CDR1 SGHTA and CDR2 FQGNSA. This CDR3 spans 18 amino acids. With V trimmed by 5 bases and J by 1 base, 10 bases remained unmatched. The CDR3 nucleotides read TGTGCCAGCAGCATACTAGCGGGGGGCGGGACCGGCACAGATACGCAGTATTTT. It is translated as CASSILAGGGTGTDTQYF.

The chain joins TRBV10-2 to TRBJ1-5, with TRBD1 identical over 8 bases. V lost 5 bases to trimming and J lost 6 bases; unmatched junction nucleotides: 9. The CDR3 spans 15 residues. CDR1 is WSHSY and CDR2 is SAAADI in the germline V gene. Here the CDR3 DNA reads TGCGCCAGCAGTTCGACAGGGGCTGGGGGTCAGCCCCAGCATTTT. Protein: CASSSTGAGGQPQHF.

This clone is a singleton in its sample. Its ends do not fully match the called genes, so a read error is possible. The chain joins TRBV11-3 to TRBJ2-5, with TRBD2 matching over 7 bases. Germline loops: CDR1 SGHNT, CDR2 YENEEA. The CDR3 runs to 13 residues. CDR3 coding DNA: TGTGTCAGCAGCTTAACTAGCGAAGAGACCCAGTACTTC. This codes for CVSSLTSEETQYF.

The table lists this clone with a few counts. The V call is TRBV15, the J call TRBJ1-3, with D possibly matching TRBD1 (5 bases). The CDR3 has 16 residues. Trimming stripped 0 bases from V and 0 bases from J, with 9 bases between. Germline V CDR1 and CDR2: LNHNV, YYDKDF (reference sequence). The CDR3 protein is CATSRDPGVSGNTIYF. The CDR3 DNA reads as TGTGCCACCAGCAGAGATCCGGGGGTCTCTGGAAACACCATATATTTT.

This chain connects TRBV6-5 to TRBJ1-1; 7 nucleotides agree with TRBD1. In germline, CDR1 is MNHEY, CDR2 SVGAGI. V was clipped by 5 bases and J by 4 bases; unmatched bases: 10. This CDR3 spans 15 amino acids. The CDR3 loop reads CASSPLTGRGTEAFF. The DNA for the CDR3 is TGTGCCAGCAGTCCGCTGACAGGGCGGGGCACTGAAGCTTTCTTT.

V gene TRBV24-1 combines with J gene TRBJ2-7; possibly TRBD1 for D (5 bases). The ends were cut back, 3 bases at V and 0 bases at J, with 5 bases in the middle. The CDR3 sequence is 13 residues long. Germline assignment: CDR1 KGHDR and CDR2 SFDVKD. The CDR3 bases are TGTGCCACCAGTGATGGGGCCTCCTACGAGCAGTACTTC. This translates into CATSDGASYEQYF.

The chain employs TRBV5-6 and TRBJ1-2, with 8 positions matching TRBD1. There are 16 residues in the CDR3. V lost 4 bases, J lost 8 bases, and 16 bases stayed unmatched. The germline V gene has CDR1 SGHDT and CDR2 YYEEEE. In nucleotides, the CDR3 is TGTGCCAGCAGCCCCAAGGGGGTGGCAGGGGGCGGCGGCTACACCTTC. It encodes CASSPKGVAGGGGYTF.

The genes are TRBV5-1 and TRBJ1-6; D is possibly TRBD1 (6 bases). Trimming shortened V by 2 bases and J by 6 bases, and 18 bases separated the two germline ends. Germline lookup yields CDR1 SGHRS and CDR2 YFSETQ. The CDR3 contains 17 residues. This CDR3 reads CASSFGQMGLVNSPLHF. The CDR3 nucleotides are TGCGCCAGCAGCTTCGGACAGATGGGCCTAGTTAATTCACCCCTCCACTTT.

This chain uses TRBV5-1 with TRBJ1-3; D might be TRBD1 (6 bases). Trimming stripped 4 bases from V and 3 bases from J, with 11 bases between. CDR1 and CDR2 from the germline V gene are SGHRS and YFSETQ. This CDR3 has 14 amino acids. The CDR3 DNA follows: TGCGCCAGCAGCGAGGGACAAGGTGGAAACACCATATATTTT. Translating gives CASSEGQGGNTIYF.

The chain is built from TRBV4-3 and TRBJ2-5, with 11 bases identical to TRBD2. Trimming removed 3 bases from V and 4 bases from J; junction bases left unmatched: 4. The germline V gene encodes CDR1 LGHNA and CDR2 YSLEER. This CDR3 comprises 15 residues. Here the CDR3 reads CASSHSGTSGETQYF. The CDR3 nucleotides are TGCGCCAGCAGCCACTCGGGGACTAGCGGAGAGACCCAGTACTTC.

This rearrangement joins TRBV5-1 to TRBJ2-1, with D unclear. V lost 0 bases to trimming and J lost 4 bases, with 8 bases between them. CDR1 and CDR2 (germline): SGHRS, YFSETQ. This CDR3 has 14 residues. DNA of the CDR3: TGCGCCAGCAGCTTGGCATTAGCATACAATGAGCAGTTCTTC. It specifies CASSLALAYNEQFF.

The chain couples TRBV2 to TRBJ1-4; D is possibly TRBD1 (6 bases). CDR1 SNHLY and CDR2 FYNNEI come from the germline V gene. The ends were cut back, 4 bases at V and 5 bases at J, with 11 bases in the middle. The CDR3 loop spans 14 amino acids. The CDR3, as DNA: TGTGCCAGCAGTGGTGGACAGTTAAATGAAAAACTGTTTTTT. This translates into CASSGGQLNEKLFF.

The chain employs TRBV28 and TRBJ2-5, with TRBD2 identical over 7 bases. Trimming cost V 8 bases and J 1 base; bases outside gene matches: 10. CDR3 size: 15 residues. Germline V gene lookup returns CDR1 MDHEN and CDR2 SYDVKM. The CDR3 DNA is TGTGCCAGCGCTACTAGCGCCAGCCCCCAAGAGACCCAGTACTTC. This translates into CASATSASPQETQYF.

The chain combines TRBV5-1 with TRBJ2-1; D remains ambiguous. Trimming took off 1 base at V and 6 bases at J, with 11 bases between the two ends. CDR1 and CDR2 (germline): SGHRS, YFSETQ. CDR3 length: 14 residues. CDR3 in amino acids: CASSLSLLANEQFF. CDR3 coding DNA: TGCGCCAGCAGCTTGTCACTTTTAGCCAATGAGCAGTTCTTC.

The table lists this clone with a count of one. The chain joins TRBV5-5 to TRBJ2-2; D is unclear. The CDR3 length is 14 residues. The ends were cut back, 6 bases at V and 2 bases at J, with 11 bases in the middle. Germline values: CDR1 SGHKS, CDR2 YYEKEE (reference sequence). The CDR3 loop reads CASNTISNTGELFF. Here the CDR3 DNA reads TGTGCCAGCAATACTATATCCAACACCGGGGAGCTGTTTTTT.

The V and J genes are TRBV12-5 and TRBJ2-7, with 8 bases that match TRBD2. The CDR3 is 16 residues long. Germline V gene lookup returns CDR1 LGHNT and CDR2 FRNRAP. The junction had 16 bases not matched to a gene; V was cut back by 6 bases and J by 6 bases. CDR3 protein: CASGPRKRELGSEQYF. CDR3 coding DNA: TGTGCTAGTGGACCTCGAAAGCGGGAGTTAGGATCCGAGCAGTACTTC.

This clone was detected only once. The chain links TRBV11-2 to TRBJ2-5, with D perhaps matching TRBD1 (5 bases). The CDR3 spans 14 residues. The V gene's germline CDR1 is SGHAT and CDR2 FQNNGV. Trimming pared 5 bases from V and 1 base from J, leaving 11 bases between. As DNA, the CDR3 is TGTGCCAGCAGCCTAGGACACATCCAAGAGACCCAGTACTTC. This codes for CASSLGHIQETQYF.

This clone was counted a few times. V and J are TRBV4-2 and TRBJ1-6; 11 bases fit TRBD1. Trimming took 1 base from V and 9 from J; bases not matched to a gene: 8. CDR1 and CDR2 from the germline V gene are LGHNA and YNFKEQ. This CDR3 is built from 17 residues. This CDR3 is CASSQGPPGQGVSPLHF. The CDR3, as DNA: TGTGCCAGCAGCCAAGGCCCTCCGGGACAGGGGGTTTCACCCCTCCACTTT.

The chain recombines TRBV5-1 with TRBJ2-1, with D unresolved. Trimming took off 1 base at V and 7 bases at J, with 3 bases between the two ends. CDR3 length: 11 residues. Germline V CDR1 and CDR2: SGHRS, YFSETQ. This chain's CDR3 is CASSLLNEQFF. The CDR3 DNA is TGCGCCAGCAGCTTGCTTAATGAGCAGTTCTTC.

The chain recombines TRBV12-3 or TRBV12-4 with TRBJ1-6, with D hard to call. Trimming cost V 5 bases and J 3 bases, with 5 bases left between them. This CDR3 has 13 amino acids. The CDR3 coding sequence is TGTGCCAGCAGTCCCCACTATAATTCACCCCTCCACTTT. It codes for CASSPHYNSPLHF.

The chain joins TRBV6-2 or TRBV6-3 to TRBJ2-2; possibly TRBD1 for D (6 bases). The CDR3 covers 15 residues. Trimming pared 2 bases from V and 4 bases from J, leaving 11 bases between. CDR1 and CDR2 (germline): MNHEY, SVGEGT. CDR3 residues: CASSYVTGRTGELFF. The DNA for the CDR3 is TGTGCCAGCAGTTACGTTACAGGGCGCACCGGGGAGCTGTTTTTT.

V and J are TRBV6-1 and TRBJ1-2, with D perhaps matching TRBD1 (5 bases). Germline lookup yields CDR1 MNHNS and CDR2 SASEGT. Trimming shortened V by 2 bases and J by 1 base, and 11 bases separated the two germline ends. The CDR3 covers 15 residues. The CDR3 here is CASSESWGVNYGYTF. CDR3 bases: TGTGCCAGCAGTGAAAGTTGGGGGGTTAACTATGGCTACACCTTC.

The chain has TRBV4-2 and TRBJ2-3; D is possibly TRBD2 (5 bases). The V end was cut by 1 base, the J end by 6 bases, with 17 bases between. The germline V gene has CDR1 LGHNA and CDR2 YNFKEQ. The CDR3 is 16 residues long. The CDR3, as DNA: TGTGCCAGCAGCCAAGGGGAGTCCCCGAATAGGGATACGCAGTATTTT. As protein: CASSQGESPNRDTQYF.

The V gene is TRBV24-1, the J gene TRBJ2-5, with 10 bases lining up with TRBD1. J was trimmed by 10 bases and V by 3 bases; bases with no gene match: 7. This CDR3 is built from 14 residues. Germline loops: CDR1 KGHDR, CDR2 SFDVKD. As DNA, the CDR3 is TGTGCCACCAGTGATGCCGGGACAGGGGTGGTCCAGTACTTC. It yields the protein CATSDAGTGVVQYF.

V usage is TRBV7-7 and J usage is TRBJ1-5; D is undetermined. The CDR3 consists of 15 residues. Per the germline V gene, CDR1 is SSHAT and CDR2 is FNYEAQ (reference sequence). V was shortened by 3 bases and J by 5 bases, with 14 bases between the two germline ends. CDR3 region: CASSFPLEPYQPQHF. The CDR3 nucleotides read TGTGCCAGCAGCTTCCCCTTAGAGCCTTATCAGCCCCAGCATTTT.

The chain links TRBV27 to TRBJ2-5, with 13 nucleotides matching TRBD2. The V segment lost 2 bases and the J segment 6 bases; nucleotides outside the gene matches: 9. The germline gives CDR1 MNHEY, CDR2 SMNVEV (reference sequence). There are 17 residues in the CDR3. The chain's CDR3 is CASSLRGLAGTLQTQYF. Here the CDR3 DNA reads TGTGCCAGCAGTTTAAGGGGACTAGCGGGGACTTTGCAGACCCAGTACTTC.

The rearrangement links TRBV5-5 to TRBJ2-5; D uncertain. The germline V gene has CDR1 SGHKS and CDR2 YYEKEE (reference sequence). Between the trimmed V and J ends, which lost 2 bases and 2 bases, there was a span of 7 bases. The CDR3 runs 13 residues. DNA for the CDR3: TGTGCCAGCAGCTTAGCGCCGCAAGAGACCCAGTACTTC. Translated, it gives CASSLAPQETQYF.

The CDR3 region is CASCPPGGGTDTQYF. The CDR3 bases are TGTGCCAGCTGCCCCCCGGGAGGGGGCACAGATACGCAGTATTTT. The chain couples TRBV28 to TRBJ2-3, with 8 bases lining up with TRBD2. The V gene end was trimmed by 8 bases and the J gene end by 1 base; junction bases not matched to a gene: 8. The CDR3 extends over 15 amino acids. CDR1 is MDHEN, CDR2 SYDVKM, per germline.

The chain employs TRBV29-1 and TRBJ2-3, with D uncertain. The ends were cut back, 5 bases at V and 0 bases at J, with 9 bases in the middle. The CDR3 has 13 residues. Germline values: CDR1 SQVTM, CDR2 ANQGSEA. The DNA for the CDR3 is TGCAGCGTTTTTATCCCTAGCACAGATACGCAGTATTTT. This translates into CSVFIPSTDTQYF.

This clone was observed a single time. The gene calls are TRBV7-9 and TRBJ1-4, with TRBD1 matching over 8 bases. Germline V gene data show CDR1 as SEHNR and CDR2 as FQNEAQ (reference sequence). The CDR3 contains 15 residues. V shed 5 bases and J 2 bases; nucleotides not matched to a gene: 4. CDR3 loop: CASSRRQGTNEKLFF. The CDR3 DNA sequence: TGTGCCAGCAGCCGTCGACAGGGGACTAATGAAAAACTGTTTTTT.